These T cell receptor beta chains were read from a single sample in a study of T-cell reconstitution after alpha-beta-depleted transplantation in children. MiXCR was run by TCRdb on the PCR reads, yielding one entry per CDR3 protein. The data contain 60,000 to 100,000 distinct CDR3 sequences, around 18% of them singletons. Material: PBMCs, mostly from graft donor cells, obtained 360 days after TCRalphabeta/CD19-depleted stem cell transplant. These receptor sequences come from a male patient between 2 and 15 years old who had a stem cell transplant for acute lymphoblastic leukemia, so the T cells may come from the graft donor. Each CDR3 is given with its conserved first and last residue. Each record gives: V gene, J gene, clone size, D gene, CDR3 protein, CDR3 DNA. D genes are given only for firm matches. Size is omitted from some rows. Given values are once, few, many or a class for expanded clones.

>TRBV6-1|TRBJ1-6|.|TRBD1
CASSPTGGGQNNSPLHF
TGTGCCAGCAGTCCCACGGGTGGGGGACAGAATAATTCACCCCTCCACTTT
>TRBV5-1|TRBJ1-1|few|.
CASSFGGEAFF
TGCGCCAGCAGTTTCGGGGGTGAAGCTTTCTTT
>TRBV2|TRBJ2-7|.|.
CASRKEQVHLSYEQYF
TGTGCCAGCAGGAAGGAACAGGTTCACCTCTCCTACGAGCAGTACTTC
>TRBV27|TRBJ2-7|few|.
CASSLVGQDPYEQYF
TGTGCCAGCAGTTTAGTTGGGCAGGACCCCTACGAGCAGTACTTC
>TRBV10-3|TRBJ2-5|.|TRBD1
CAIRGQGAVETQYF
TGTGCCATCAGGGGACAGGGGGCCGTGGAGACCCAGTACTTC
>TRBV20-1|TRBJ2-2|once|.
CSARGRAGTGELFF
TGCAGTGCTAGGGGACGAGCGGGCACCGGGGAGCTGTTTTTT
>TRBV12-3/TRBV12-4|TRBJ2-3|.|TRBD2
CASSTGLGVTDTQYF
TGTGCCAGCAGCACGGGACTAGGAGTCACAGATACGCAGTATTTT
>TRBV10-3|TRBJ2-1|few|.
CAISVRPYNEQFF
TGTGCCATCAGTGTTCGGCCCTACAATGAGCAGTTCTTC
>TRBV20-1|TRBJ2-7|few|.
CSARASGRRGIYEQYF
TGCAGTGCTAGAGCCTCGGGACGCAGAGGGATCTACGAGCAGTACTTC
>TRBV5-4|TRBJ2-5|few|TRBD1
CASSKDRGQETQYF
TGTGCCAGCAGCAAGGACAGGGGGCAAGAGACCCAGTACTTC
>TRBV4-2|TRBJ2-7|few|TRBD2
CASSQDFTSGFNEQYF
TGTGCCAGCAGCCAAGATTTTACTAGCGGGTTCAACGAGCAGTACTTC
>TRBV6-5|TRBJ2-1|.|.
CASSYAGIYNEQFF
TGTGCCAGCAGTTACGCAGGGATATACAATGAGCAGTTCTTC
>TRBV10-3|TRBJ1-4|few|.
CAISGSGLGEKLFF
TGTGCCATCAGTGGGTCCGGTCTTGGTGAAAAACTGTTTTTT